This is a list of T cell receptor beta chains from one sample in a study of blood T cell repertoires in COVID-19. Repertoires were generated with immunoSEQ multiplex PCR, while TCRdb's copy carries only in-frame clones and drops some. The data show fewer than 350,000 clones, less than 85% seen once. The sequenced sample consisted of PBMCs or T cells enriched from blood (not recorded which). The receptors stem from a woman in her 50s who had recovered from COVID-19. CDR3s include the opening cysteine and the closing phenylalanine or tryptophan.

V gene | CDR3 protein
TRBV27 | CASSSLAGGPYNEQFF
TRBV19 | CASSIDLGQGGDTQYF
TRBV7-2 | CASSLDGDNSPLHF
TRBV25-1 | CASSEVAGEEEQYF
TRBV2 | CASRDRLTGNEQFF
TRBV4-3 | CASSQTSGDYNEQFF
TRBV4-1 | CASSQDGREGHGYTF
TRBV10-3 | CAIRQGWDDSPLHF
TRBV7-8 | CASSSWESDRVFEKLFF
TRBV29-1 | CSVGPRQGVHEQYF
TRBV30 | CAWSGLNEQFF
TRBV27 | CASSLTTNEKLFF
TRBV27 | CASKEQGQLNTEAFF
TRBV7-3 | CASSSDRGETQYF
TRBV28 | CASSIISYEQYF
TRBV11-2 | CASSVSGGNYGYTF
TRBV7-2 | CASSRRNRVTNEKLFF
TRBV6-5 | CASRDAQSTVTQYF
TRBV2 | CASSDRRGFGYTF
TRBV9 | CASSSTAGTSGSGEQFF
TRBV11-2 | CASSRSNRGQETQYF
TRBV4-1 | CASSQVEASNYGYTF
TRBV14 | CASSQDMLSGARETQYF
TRBV28 | CASRSNRVNYGYTF
TRBV6-2/TRBV6-3 | CASSYGRREGSYEQYF
TRBV28 | CASSVGHTAFF
TRBV5-1 | CASSLDGESYEQYF
TRBV7-9 | CASSPRLAGAYNEQFF
TRBV7-2 | CASSLGGPDTQYF
TRBV3-1/TRBV3-2 | CASSQDRDYTEAFF
TRBV6-2/TRBV6-3 | CASSYLWGQAFYGYTF
TRBV4-2 | CASSQASGGGAYQETQYF
TRBV11-2 | CASSLGLAGDKETQYF
TRBV5-1 | CASSPRGGQVSSYNEQFF
TRBV7-8 | CASSSRMNTEAFF
TRBV19 | CASRTGSVTNEKLFF
TRBV30 | CAWRTGGGEPYEQYF
TRBV30 | CAWSVFPGGDTQYF
TRBV30 | CAWSVRVVSPLHF
TRBV5-4 | CASSLRGAGDIYEQYF
TRBV29-1 | CSVAPTGNPEAFF
TRBV5-4 | CASSFEQGIGTQYF
TRBV7-6 | CASSFWAGSSYNEQFF
TRBV6-1 | CASSELGTVSYEQYF